These 17 T cell receptor beta chains came from one sample sequenced in a study of CD8+CD57+ T cells in acquired aplastic anemia. An expansion of CD8+CD57+ cells by flow cytometry had been shown in patients chosen for sequencing. Genomic DNA, the template, was used for profiling of the TCR beta VDJ and CDR3. Using its own MiXCR run on the reads, TCRdb lists one record per CDR3 protein. The table records 160,000 or so distinct CDR3 sequences, roughly 48% of them present only once. The sequenced sample consisted of sorted CD4+, CD8+, or CD8+CD57+ T cells (not recorded which) from PBMCs. The source is a human donor with aplastic anemia.

The rearrangement joins TRBV15 to TRBJ1-2, with D possibly matching TRBD1 (5 bases). Germline loops: CDR1 LNHNV, CDR2 YYDKDF (reference sequence). This CDR3 spans 14 amino acids. Trimming took 5 bases from V and 5 from J, leaving 15 bases between them. The CDR3 reads CATSRSRGLYGYTF. In DNA, the CDR3 is TGTGCCACCAGCCGCAGTAGGGGACTTTATGGCTACACCTTC.

This clonotype was recorded a few times. The V gene is TRBV7-3, the J gene TRBJ1-6; D uncertain. The CDR3 length is 13 residues. The ends were cut back, 2 bases at V and 7 bases at J, with 6 bases in the middle. CDR1 SGHTA and CDR2 FQGTGA come from the germline V gene. For the CDR3, the DNA is TGTGCCAGCAGCTTACTTGGAAATTCACCCCTCCACTTT. Protein product: CASSLLGNSPLHF.

The chain links TRBV20-1 to TRBJ2-3; 11 bases align to TRBD2. Trimming took 6 bases from V and 10 from J; bases not matched to a gene: 12. Germline V lookup: CDR1 DFQATT, CDR2 SNEGSKA (reference sequence). The CDR3 runs 14 residues. The DNA of the CDR3 is TGCAGTGCATCTAGCGGGAGGCCTCCCACGTCGCAGTATTTT. Translating it yields CSASSGRPPTSQYF.

The chain recombines TRBV9 with TRBJ2-3; 10 bases map to TRBD2. The J segment lost 8 bases and the V segment lost 5 bases, leaving 5 bases of the junction unmatched. Germline CDR1 reads SGDLS; CDR2 reads YYNGEE. This CDR3 contains 13 residues. The DNA for the CDR3 is TGTGCCAGCAGGTTTAGCGGGGGGCGTACGCAGTATTTT. Translation gives CASRFSGGRTQYF.

The chain combines TRBV6-2 or TRBV6-3 with TRBJ2-2, with TRBD2 matching 10 bases. The CDR3 has 16 residues. Germline V CDR1 and CDR2: MNHEY, SVGEGT. V lost 7 bases and J lost 1; bases outside the gene matches: 6. This CDR3 reads CASILAGGKNTGELFF. DNA for the CDR3: TGTGCCAGCATCTTAGCGGGGGGAAAGAACACCGGGGAGCTGTTTTTT.

This chain uses TRBV29-1 with TRBJ2-7; perhaps TRBD2 as D (6 bases). This CDR3 contains 12 residues. Trimming stripped 7 bases from V and 1 base from J, with 11 bases between. CDR1 SQVTM and CDR2 ANQGSEA come from the germline V gene. The CDR3 here is CSALAESYEQYF. CDR3 nucleotides: TGCAGCGCCTTAGCGGAATCCTACGAGCAGTACTTC.

This clonotype was seen many times. The chain combines TRBV10-3 with TRBJ2-3, with D unclear. Per the germline V gene, CDR1 is ENHRY and CDR2 is SYGVKD. CDR3 length: 11 amino acids. V was clipped by 5 bases and J by 5 bases, with 5 bases between them. CDR3 protein: CAISLGDTQYF. CDR3 in DNA: TGTGCCATCAGTTTGGGAGATACGCAGTATTTT.

This clonotype was picked up a small number of times. The gene calls are TRBV30 and TRBJ1-1, with D tentatively TRBD1 (5 bases). V was clipped by 6 bases and J by 5 bases, with 13 bases between them. Germline CDR1 is GTSNPN and CDR2 is SVGIG (reference sequence). The CDR3 contains 12 residues. Written as DNA, the CDR3 is TGTGCCTGCGGAGGGGTTCTGACTGAAGCTTTCTTT. Encoded protein: CACGGVLTEAFF.

J is TRBJ2-3 and V is TRBV10-3; TRBD2 agrees at 8 bases. The germline CDR1 and CDR2 sequences are ENHRY and SYGVKD. V was clipped by 0 bases and J by 5 bases; unmatched bases: 7. The CDR3 extends over 16 amino acids. The CDR3: CAISESRGGPVDTQYF. In nucleotides, the CDR3 is TGTGCCATCAGTGAGTCCCGGGGGGGCCCGGTAGATACGCAGTATTTT.

This clonotype was observed many times. CDR3 residues: CASTQGLSGANVLTF. For the CDR3, the DNA is TGTGCCAGCACCCAGGGATTATCTGGGGCCAACGTCCTGACTTTC. The chain couples TRBV6-1 to TRBJ2-6, with D perhaps matching TRBD1 (5 bases). Germline V lookup: CDR1 MNHNS, CDR2 SASEGT. The CDR3 is made up of 15 amino acids. The V and J ends lost 7 bases and 1 base respectively, with 11 bases between them.

As for this clonotype: The conserved closing phenylalanine or tryptophan is absent in this CDR3, likely reflecting a read error. The gene calls are TRBV2 and TRBJ2-7, with 11 nucleotides matching TRBD2. Germline lookup yields CDR1 SNHLY and CDR2 FYNNEI. CDR3 length: 12 residues. Here the CDR3 reads CATGTSGYKQYL. The CDR3 region has the DNA TGTGCCACCGGGACTAGCGGCTACAAGCAGTACCTC.

Remarks on this clonotype: The DNA is omitted, as the CDR3 cannot be located on it reliably, and the CDR3 follows TCRdb's listing. The chain employs TRBV9 and TRBJ1-1. Germline values: CDR1 SGDLS, CDR2 YYNGEE. The CDR3 adds up to 13 amino acids, both ends counted. CDR3 region: CASSVGPGTEAIF.

The chain has TRBV24-1 and TRBJ2-1; no firm D call. The CDR3 runs to 14 residues. Germline V lookup: CDR1 KGHDR, CDR2 SFDVKD. V shed 0 bases and J shed 8 bases, with 10 bases lying between them. CDR3 protein: CATSDLQTADEQFF. CDR3 nucleotide sequence: TGTGCCACCAGTGATTTGCAGACTGCCGATGAGCAGTTCTTC.

This clonotype turned up a few times. The chain recombines TRBV30 with TRBJ1-2, with TRBD1 identical over 9 bases. The CDR3 covers 14 residues. Germline-derived CDR1 and CDR2 are GTSNPN and SVGIG (reference sequence). The V gene end was trimmed by 4 bases and the J gene end by 3 bases; junction bases not matched to a gene: 6. The CDR3 loop reads CAWKNRGRDYGYTF. As DNA, the CDR3 is TGTGCCTGGAAAAACAGGGGGCGAGACTATGGCTACACCTTC.

The chain carries TRBV20-1 and TRBJ2-5, with no clear D. Trimming shortened V by 0 bases and J by 3 bases, and 8 bases separated the two germline ends. The CDR3 covers 13 residues. The V gene's germline CDR1 is DFQATT and CDR2 SNEGSKA (reference sequence). The CDR3, as DNA: TGCAGTGCTAGAGACGGGCCTAAAGAGACCCAGTACTTC. As protein: CSARDGPKETQYF.

V usage is TRBV11-2 and J usage is TRBJ2-2; possibly TRBD1 for D (6 bases). Germline values: CDR1 SGHAT, CDR2 FQNNGV. V was clipped by 5 bases and J by 6 bases, with 10 bases between them. The CDR3 spans 13 residues. DNA of the CDR3: TGTGCCAGCAGCGAACAGGGCCCCGGGGAGCTGTTTTTT. It is translated as CASSEQGPGELFF.

Comments on this clonotype: The CDR3 does not end in the conserved phenylalanine or tryptophan, so this is likely a read error. The chain employs TRBV19 and TRBJ1-2; D gene uncertain. The CDR3 sequence is 14 residues long. Between the trimmed V and J ends, which lost 3 bases and 2 bases, there was a span of 10 bases. Per germline, CDR1 LNHDA and CDR2 SQIVND (reference sequence). CDR3 protein: CASSIIGENYGYTL. CDR3 nucleotides: TGTGCCAGTAGTATTATCGGGGAGAACTATGGCTACACCCTC.